These 6 T cell receptor beta chains were all obtained from the same sample, sequenced in a study of OX40 agonist ivuxolimab in advanced cancers. The repertoire was sequenced with immunoSEQ multiplex PCR; TCRdb's copy has only in-frame clones and lacks some. The sample lists tens of thousands of clones; about 91% were seen once. The specimen was CD4+ or CD8+ T cells sorted from blood, collected in a trial of the OX40 agonist ivuxolimab. Source of these receptors: an adult with an advanced solid tumor such as melanoma, head and neck, liver or kidney cancer.

The rearrangement uses TRBV19 and TRBJ1-5; the D is unclear. V gave up 5 bases and J gave up 6 bases, with 11 bases separating them. This CDR3 is 13 amino acids long. CDR1 is LNHDA and CDR2 is SQIVND in the germline V gene (reference sequence). The CDR3, as DNA: TGTGCCAGTAGTGGAGAGGGAACTCAGCCCCAGCATTTT. It encodes CASSGEGTQPQHF.

The chain couples TRBV7-2 to TRBJ2-7; possible D gene TRBD2, 6 bases. Germline loops: CDR1 SGHTA, CDR2 FQGNSA. The ends were cut back, 0 bases at V and 2 bases at J, with 11 bases in the middle. This CDR3 region has 15 residues. This chain's CDR3 is CASSLARRDTYEQYF. The CDR3, as DNA: TGTGCCAGCAGCTTAGCTCGGCGGGATACCTACGAGCAGTACTTC.

The chain joins TRBV6-5 to TRBJ2-1; D is possibly TRBD1 (6 bases). V dropped 4 bases and J dropped 6 bases, with 10 bases sitting between them. The germline V gene has CDR1 MNHEY and CDR2 SVGAGI. This CDR3 spans 13 amino acids. The CDR3, as DNA: TGTGCCAGCAGTTCACAGGGACGCAATGAGCAGTTCTTC. Translating gives CASSSQGRNEQFF.

The gene calls are TRBV18 and TRBJ2-6, with TRBD1 matching over 8 bases. Trimming cost V 3 bases and J 2 bases; bases outside gene matches: 9. The germline V gene has CDR1 KGHSH and CDR2 LQKENI. This CDR3 has 18 residues. CDR3 loop: CASSPITGGEAGANVLTF. The CDR3 DNA sequence: TGTGCCAGCTCACCGATTACAGGGGGTGAAGCTGGGGCCAACGTCCTGACTTTC.

The chain joins TRBV18 to TRBJ1-1; no definite D call. Germline values: CDR1 KGHSH, CDR2 LQKENI. The CDR3 is made up of 13 amino acids. Deletions cut 3 bases from V and 10 bases from J, with 15 bases between. The CDR3 nucleotides are TGTGCCAGCTCACCTGGGGAGGCGCTTCGAGCTTTCTTT. The encoded protein is CASSPGEALRAFF.

The chain links TRBV19 to TRBJ1-5, with D unresolved. Trimming cost V 3 bases and J 0 bases, with 9 bases left between them. The V gene's germline CDR1 is LNHDA and CDR2 SQIVND (reference sequence). CDR3 length equals 15 residues. The CDR3 loop is CASSIGPLSNQPQHF. In DNA form, the CDR3 reads TGTGCCAGTAGTATTGGACCTCTTAGCAATCAGCCCCAGCATTTT.